This TCR beta chain came from a study of CDR3 diversity in severe acne. Germline-derived CDR1 and CDR2 are MNHEY and SVGAGI. This CDR3 is 13 amino acids long. Germline trimming cut 4 bases from V and 5 bases from J; bases unmatched to any gene: 3. TCRdb itself ran the PCR reads through MiXCR, one entry per CDR3 protein. The sample yields about 97,000 distinct CDR3 sequences, 51% seen once. Sequencing was performed on blood. This receptor was obtained from a male donor with acne. The rearrangement uses TRBV6-5 and TRBJ2-5; 8 nucleotides align to TRBD2. Written as DNA, the CDR3 is TGTGCCAGCAGTTCCGGGACTAGGGAGACCCAGTACTTC. Amino acid sequence: CASSSGTRETQYF.